The text below deals with one T cell receptor (beta chain). CDR3 size: 15 residues. V was pared by 6 bases and J by 4 bases, with 4 bases of the junction left unmatched. The germline CDR1 and CDR2 sequences are SGHTA and FQGNSA. Study processing details: Reference gene primer amplification gave estimated nucleated cell counts. Repertoires were generated with immunoSEQ multiplex PCR, while TCRdb's copy carries only in-frame clones and drops some. That table furnishes V, J and clone size, whereas the DNA furnished D and trimming. Found here are over 90,000 clones, 80% to 95% of them singletons; the top ten hold approximately 1.9%. A Seattle source enrolled patients during active infection and followed them longitudinally. The data are from a study of blood T cell repertoires in COVID-19. Overall study context: The United States, Italy and Spain supplied acute and convalescent COVID-19 samples. The cDNA or gDNA used as material had been derived from T cells, B-cell-depleted T cells, or PBMCs.

Sequenced material: peripheral blood. The sequence derives from a woman between 45 and 65 years old with COVID-19, enrolled during active disease. The chain carries TRBV7-2 and TRBJ2-1, with 12 bases aligning to TRBD2. The CDR3 sequence: CASSPGLAGYNEQFF. CDR3 coding DNA: TGTGCCAGCAGTCCTGGACTAGCGGGGTACAATGAGCAGTTCTTC.